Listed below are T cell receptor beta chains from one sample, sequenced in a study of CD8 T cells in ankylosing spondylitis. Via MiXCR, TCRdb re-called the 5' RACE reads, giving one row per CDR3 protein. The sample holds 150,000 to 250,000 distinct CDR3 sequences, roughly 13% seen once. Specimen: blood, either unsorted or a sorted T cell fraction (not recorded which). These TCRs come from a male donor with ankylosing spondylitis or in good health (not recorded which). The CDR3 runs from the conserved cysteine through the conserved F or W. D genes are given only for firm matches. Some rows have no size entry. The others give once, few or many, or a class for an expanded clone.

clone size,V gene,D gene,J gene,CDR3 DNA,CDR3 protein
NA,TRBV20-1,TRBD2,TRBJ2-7,TGCAGTGCTGCGACTAGCGGGTACGAGCAGTACTTC,CSAATSGYEQYF
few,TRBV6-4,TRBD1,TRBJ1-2,TGTGCCGGGGGACAGCTTAACTATGGCTACACCTTC,CAGGQLNYGYTF
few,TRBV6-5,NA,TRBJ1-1,TGTGCCAGCAGGGCCTCGAGGGGAGGATACACTGAAGCTTTCTTT,CASRASRGGYTEAFF
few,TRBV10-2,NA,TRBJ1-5,TGCGCCAGCAGTGAGACGGGGTTGGGTCAGCCCCAGCATTTT,CASSETGLGQPQHF
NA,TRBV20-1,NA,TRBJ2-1,TGCAGTGCTAGAGTTGTGTCTGGCTCCTACAATGAGCAGTTCTTC,CSARVVSGSYNEQFF
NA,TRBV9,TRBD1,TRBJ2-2,TGTGCCAGCAGCCCGAGCCGGGCAGGGGGCACCGGGGAGCTGTTTTTT,CASSPSRAGGTGELFF
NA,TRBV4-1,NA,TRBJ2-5,TGCGCCAGCAGCCAAGGAGAACTGCTAGAGACCCAGTACTTC,CASSQGELLETQYF
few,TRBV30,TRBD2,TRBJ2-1,TGTGCCTGTTTAGTAGCGGGAAATGAGCAGTTCTTC,CACLVAGNEQFF
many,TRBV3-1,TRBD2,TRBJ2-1,TGTGCCAGCAGCCAAGGGCTAGCGGGAGCTAATGAGCAGTTCTTC,CASSQGLAGANEQFF
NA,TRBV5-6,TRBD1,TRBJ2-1,TGTGCCAGCAGCTTGCCCTCGACAGGGCGAAATGAGCAGTTCTTC,CASSLPSTGRNEQFF
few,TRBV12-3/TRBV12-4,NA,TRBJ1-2,TGTGCCAGCAGTCCGATCGACACCGGAGGCTACACCTTC,CASSPIDTGGYTF
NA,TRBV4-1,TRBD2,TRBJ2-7,TGCGCCAGCAGCCAAGGCGGTGGGCTAGCGGGCCCCTACGAGCAGTACTTC,CASSQGGGLAGPYEQYF
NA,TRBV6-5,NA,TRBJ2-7,TGTGCCAGCAGTTACTCGATAACCGGGTACGAGCAGTACTTC,CASSYSITGYEQYF
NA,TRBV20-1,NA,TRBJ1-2,TGCAGTGTTAGGTACGCTGGCTACACCTTC,CSVRYAGYTF
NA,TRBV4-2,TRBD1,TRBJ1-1,TGTGCCAGCAGCCTGATACAGGGGGACGGCACTGAAGCTTTCTTT,CASSLIQGDGTEAFF
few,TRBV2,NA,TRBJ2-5,TGTGCCAGCAGTGAATGGTCTCGGGAGACCCAGTACTTC,CASSEWSRETQYF
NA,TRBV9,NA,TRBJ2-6,TGTGCTCTCGGGTATATAGGTGGGGCCAACGTCCTGACTTTC,CALGYIGGANVLTF
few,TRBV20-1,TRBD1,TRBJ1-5,TGCAGTGCTCCCCGGGGCAGGGGGAGCAATCAGCCCCAGCATTTT,CSAPRGRGSNQPQHF
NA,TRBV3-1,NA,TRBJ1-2,TGTGCCAGCAGCCAATTGGGAGGTAACTATGGCTACACCTTC,CASSQLGGNYGYTF
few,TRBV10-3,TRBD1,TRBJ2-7,TGTGCCATCAGTGCGACAACAGGGGGCAACGAGCAGTACTTC,CAISATTGGNEQYF
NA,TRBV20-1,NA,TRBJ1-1,TGCAGTGCTCCTCCTCGGGGGGGCACTGAAGCTTTCTTT,CSAPPRGGTEAFF
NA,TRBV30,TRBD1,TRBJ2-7,TGTGCCTGTGGACTTAGGGACAGGGACCACGAGCAGTACTTC,CACGLRDRDHEQYF
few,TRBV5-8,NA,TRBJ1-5,TGTGCCAGCAGCTTGGTAATTAGCAATCAGCCCCAGCATTTT,CASSLVISNQPQHF